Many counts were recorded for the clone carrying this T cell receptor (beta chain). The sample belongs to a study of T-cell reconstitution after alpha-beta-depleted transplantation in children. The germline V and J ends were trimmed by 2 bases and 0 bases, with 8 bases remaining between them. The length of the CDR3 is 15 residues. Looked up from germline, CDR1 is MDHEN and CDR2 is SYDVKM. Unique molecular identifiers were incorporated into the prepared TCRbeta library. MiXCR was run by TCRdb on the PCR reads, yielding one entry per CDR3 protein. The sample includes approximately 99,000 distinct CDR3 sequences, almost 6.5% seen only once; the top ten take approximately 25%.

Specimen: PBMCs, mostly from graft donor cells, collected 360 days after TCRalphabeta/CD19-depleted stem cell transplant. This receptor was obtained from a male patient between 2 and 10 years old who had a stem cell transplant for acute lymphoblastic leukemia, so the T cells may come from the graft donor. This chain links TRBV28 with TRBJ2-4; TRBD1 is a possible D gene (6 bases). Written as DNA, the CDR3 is TGTGCCAGCAGTTTACTCAGGGGAGCCAAAAACATTCAGTACTTC. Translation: CASSLLRGAKNIQYF. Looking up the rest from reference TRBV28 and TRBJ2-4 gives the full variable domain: DVKVTQSSRYLVKRTGEKVFLECVQDMDHENMFWYRQDPGLGLRLIYFSYDVKMKEKGDIPEGYSVSREKKERFSLILESASTNQTSMYLCASSLLRGAKNIQYFGAGTRLSVL.